Sequencing of this T cell receptor beta chain was carried out in a study of CD8 T cells in ankylosing spondylitis (dated by TCRdb to about 2017). At the level of the whole study: The study set out to find disease-linked TCR variants by profiling T cell receptor beta repertoires in ankylosing spondylitis patients and healthy donors. In total, the full study cohort was made up of some 110 healthy donors and more than 20 ankylosing spondylitis patients. Samples of peripheral blood were taken, and for ankylosing spondylitis patients, synovial fluid was collected as well. Here is what the overall study found, with its caveats: The disease-linked clones showed a CD8+ phenotype and occurred at relatively low frequencies in peripheral blood. A TCR beta motif made up of roughly eight highly homologous amino acid variants appeared to be characteristic of blood from ankylosing spondylitis patients. Some of the motif variants had been reported before in the synovial fluid and blood of reactive arthritis patients, a finding that suggests common disease-initiation mechanisms. The disease-linked clones were reported to be significantly enriched in matched synovial fluid samples from ankylosing spondylitis patients.

Sequencing took place on an Illumina HiSeq 2500. Quantitative 5'-RACE with molecular barcodes was used to prepare TCR beta libraries. The authors' analysis ran thus. A new computational method, built on a probabilistic model of VDJ rearrangement, was used to identify disease-linked TCR variants. TCRdb cleaned the public reads at Q25 with fastp, built clones with MiXCR and kept in-frame beta chains. Each CDR3 protein gets just one entry, which takes the most common genes and DNA from the rows behind it. V and J calls and clone size were set by TCRdb, not the authors. This sample gives 500,000 to 650,000 distinct CDR3 sequences in total; 5.3% of them show up just once. Under 4.5% of the sample is in the top ten clones. The germline V gene specifies SQVTM as CDR1 and ANQGSEA as CDR2. The CDR3 goes from the cysteine to the phenylalanine over 14 residues. The sequence is cut down to CDR3 DNA, 42 bases in frame from base 1. V loses 4 bases, J loses 6 bases, and the germline ends lie 19 bases apart.

This clonotype was counted many times. What antigen it recognizes has not been identified. Base qualities are missing; no much larger clone stands one base away. This TCR was recovered from a male donor with ankylosing spondylitis. Sequenced: blood, either unsorted or a sorted T cell fraction (not recorded which). The rearrangement combines TRBV29-1 with TRBJ2-7, and the D gene may be TRBD1, 7 bases matching. The CDR3: CSVAGAGGIGEQYF. DNA sequence: TGCAGCGTTGCGGGGGCAGGGGGAATTGGCGAGCAGTACTTC.